One and the same sample provided the 19 T cell receptor beta chains below, sequenced in a study of CD8+ T cells in alopecia areata. RNA was isolated and reverse transcribed to cDNA, the sequencing template. This table comes from immunoSEQ multiplex PCR, and its TCRdb copy is limited to in-frame clones, with some not included. The sample includes under 70,000 clones, over 95% seen only once; the top ten take roughly 24%. The source was CD8+ T cells sorted from blood, collected at week 0. The receptors were sampled from a human donor with alopecia areata.

V is TRBV7-2 and J is TRBJ2-5; tentative D call: TRBD2 (7 bases). Trimming left V 1 base short and J 2 bases short, with 14 bases between. This CDR3 spans 16 amino acids. Germline V gene data show CDR1 as SGHTA and CDR2 as FQGNSA. CDR3 in amino acids: CASSLVGRGAQETQYF. Here the CDR3 DNA reads TGTGCCAGCAGCTTAGTGGGTCGGGGGGCTCAAGAGACCCAGTACTTC.

V usage is TRBV19 and J usage is TRBJ2-3; the D gene is possibly TRBD1 (6 bases). The length of the CDR3 is 13 residues. Germline V gene data show CDR1 as LNHDA and CDR2 as SQIVND (reference sequence). V lost 5 bases and J 4 bases, leaving 10 bases between the germline ends. This CDR3 reads CASSGYRADTQYF. For the CDR3, the DNA is TGTGCCAGTAGTGGTTACAGGGCAGATACGCAGTATTTT.

The genes are TRBV11-2 and TRBJ2-7; D tentatively fits TRBD1 or TRBD2 (5 bases each). CDR3 length equals 13 residues. Deletions cut 3 bases from V and 6 bases from J, with 12 bases between. Germline-derived CDR1 and CDR2 are SGHAT and FQNNGV. As DNA, the CDR3 is TGTGCCAGCAGCTTTACCGGGACGTTCGAGCAGTACTTC. Protein sequence: CASSFTGTFEQYF.

The rearrangement links TRBV18 to TRBJ1-2; maybe TRBD1 (6 bases). Germline assignment: CDR1 KGHSH and CDR2 LQKENI. The ends were cut back, 3 bases at V and 4 bases at J, with 12 bases in the middle. This CDR3 is built from 14 residues. CDR3: CASSPPGVFYGYTF. The DNA of the CDR3 is TGTGCCAGCTCACCCCCAGGGGTATTCTATGGCTACACCTTC.

This chain links TRBV6-5 with TRBJ2-2; D is uncertain. Trimming cost V 2 bases and J 7 bases, with 14 bases left between them. This CDR3 spans 15 amino acids. Germline V CDR1 and CDR2: MNHEY, SVGAGI. CDR3 nucleotides: TGTGCCAGCAGTTACAGAACAGAGCCGGGCGGGGAGCTGTTTTTT. It codes for CASSYRTEPGGELFF.

This clone was seen a single time. The DNA for the CDR3 is TGTGCCAGCAGCTATCGGACTCCACAAGAGACCCAGTACTTC. Encoded protein: CASSYRTPQETQYF. The chain couples TRBV7-6 to TRBJ2-5; tentative D call: TRBD2 (5 bases). The germline gives CDR1 SGHVS, CDR2 FNYEAQ. Trimming pared 4 bases from V and 2 bases from J, leaving 11 bases between. CDR3 length: 14 amino acids.

The chain carries TRBV29-1 and TRBJ2-2; D gene unclear. Germline loops: CDR1 SQVTM, CDR2 ANQGSEA. This CDR3 contains 13 residues. The V end was cut by 2 bases, the J end by 4 bases, with 8 bases between. CDR3: CSVELLSTGELFF. The CDR3 DNA reads TGCAGCGTTGAATTACTTTCCACCGGGGAGCTGTTTTTT.

The rearrangement uses TRBV27 and TRBJ1-2; 7 positions agree with TRBD1. The CDR3 totals 14 residues. V was pared by 5 bases and J by 8 bases, with 11 bases of the junction left unmatched. Germline V gene lookup returns CDR1 MNHEY and CDR2 SMNVEV (reference sequence). DNA for the CDR3: TGTGCCAGCAGTAATACAGGGGCCGGGGGGGGCTACACCTTC. It specifies CASSNTGAGGGYTF.

This rearrangement joins TRBV29-1 to TRBJ2-7; 11 positions match TRBD2. After removal of 4 bases from V and 5 bases from J, the junction contained 4 bases not matched to a gene. The germline CDR1 and CDR2 sequences are SQVTM and ANQGSEA. This CDR3 region has 13 residues. Written as DNA, the CDR3 is TGCAGCGTTGTTGTAGCGGGGGGGAACGAGCAGTACTTC. It specifies CSVVVAGGNEQYF.

The chain links TRBV30 to TRBJ2-1; perhaps TRBD2 as D (5 bases). V was cut by 0 bases and J by 7 bases, with 16 bases left in between. Germline V gene sequence: CDR1 GTSNPN, CDR2 SVGIG (reference sequence). CDR3 length: 15 residues. The CDR3 DNA is TGTGCCTGGAGTGTATTTTTAGGTCTAGCAAATGAGCAGTTCTTC. This translates into CAWSVFLGLANEQFF.

CDR3 loop: CASSLAGTVEKLFF. Here the CDR3 DNA reads TGTGCCAGCAGCTTAGCCGGGACGGTTGAAAAACTGTTTTTT. This rearrangement joins TRBV7-2 to TRBJ1-4; maybe TRBD1 (5 bases). Trimming took 0 bases from V and 7 from J, leaving 9 bases between them. Germline CDR1 is SGHTA and CDR2 is FQGNSA. The CDR3 contains 14 residues.

This chain joins TRBV5-1 and TRBJ1-1; D is uncertain. Germline V gives CDR1 SGHRS, CDR2 YFSETQ. Trimming stripped 5 bases from V and 6 bases from J, with 20 bases between. The CDR3 consists of 15 residues. The CDR3 sequence is CASSGVGVLTAEAFF. The CDR3, as DNA: TGCGCCAGCAGTGGGGTTGGGGTGTTGACCGCTGAAGCTTTCTTT.

The J gene is TRBJ2-5, the V gene TRBV29-1, with TRBD1 matching over 8 bases. The junction had 7 bases not matched to a gene; V was cut back by 3 bases and J by 4 bases. The CDR3 has 14 amino acids. Germline V gene data show CDR1 as SQVTM and CDR2 as ANQGSEA. The CDR3 loop reads CSVEAGGRLETQYF. For the CDR3, the DNA is TGCAGCGTTGAGGCAGGGGGCAGGCTAGAGACCCAGTACTTC.

V is TRBV6-1 and J is TRBJ1-1; the match to TRBD1 covers 7 bases. The CDR3 contains 15 residues. Germline trimming cut 2 bases from V and 3 bases from J; bases unmatched to any gene: 6. Germline CDR1 MNHNS, CDR2 SASEGT. The CDR3 region is CASSEWGRGYTEAFF. The CDR3 bases are TGTGCCAGCAGTGAATGGGGCAGGGGGTACACTGAAGCTTTCTTT.

The chain is built from TRBV7-6 and TRBJ2-2; 14 bases agree with TRBD2. Losses at the gene ends were 5 bases for V and 4 bases for J; bases not matched to a gene: 9. Germline V lookup: CDR1 SGHVS, CDR2 FNYEAQ. The length of the CDR3 is 18 residues. CDR3 in amino acids: CASSPRLAGGRGTGELFF. CDR3 DNA sequence: TGTGCCAGCAGCCCGCGACTAGCGGGGGGGCGAGGCACCGGGGAGCTGTTTTTT. The full variable domain, rest sourced from reference TRBV7-6 and TRBJ2-2, is GAGVSQSPRYKVTKRGQDVALRCDPISGHVSLYWYRQALGQGPEFLTYFNYEAQQDKSGLPNDRFSAERPEGSISTLTIQRTEQRDSAMYRCASSPRLAGGRGTGELFFGEGSRLTVL.

V usage is TRBV29-1 and J usage is TRBJ1-2; 7 bases fit TRBD1. The J segment lost 6 bases and the V segment lost 5 bases, leaving 6 bases of the junction unmatched. The length of the CDR3 is 12 residues. Per germline, CDR1 SQVTM and CDR2 ANQGSEA. This chain's CDR3 is CSVLQGSHGYTF. CDR3 bases: TGCAGCGTTTTACAGGGGTCCCATGGCTACACCTTC.

A single count supports this clone. The chain recombines TRBV29-1 with TRBJ2-5, with 10 bases lining up with TRBD1. V trimming: 4 bases; J trimming: 5 bases; junction bases outside the gene matches: 7. Germline assignment: CDR1 SQVTM and CDR2 ANQGSEA. The CDR3 is made up of 14 amino acids. CDR3 region: CSVAGDRGRETQYF. In DNA, the CDR3 is TGCAGCGTTGCCGGGGACAGGGGAAGGGAGACCCAGTACTTC.

Points on this clone: The same CDR3 can be traced to other DNA sequences in this sample. The genes are TRBV13 and TRBJ2-7, with D possibly TRBD1 on 6 matching bases. In germline, CDR1 is PRHDT, CDR2 FYEKMQ (reference sequence). The germline V and J ends were trimmed by 3 bases and 2 bases, with 14 bases remaining between them. The CDR3 is made up of 15 amino acids. The CDR3 reads CASSLRQVLTYEQYF. CDR3 bases: TGTGCCAGCAGCTTGCGACAGGTCCTAACCTACGAGCAGTACTTC.

The J gene is TRBJ2-7, the V gene TRBV6-6, with 12 bases identical to TRBD1. Germline values: CDR1 MNHNY, CDR2 SVGAGI (reference sequence). The CDR3 length is 15 residues. Unmatched junction bases numbered 7, after V lost 4 bases and J lost 6 bases. Here the CDR3 DNA reads TGTGCCAGCAGTTGGGGACAGGGGGCTGGAGGCGAGCAGTACTTC. Amino acid sequence: CASSWGQGAGGEQYF.